These 8 T cell receptor beta chains were sequenced from one sample in a study of blood T cell repertoires in COVID-19. Method: immunoSEQ multiplex PCR; TCRdb's copy keeps in-frame clones and lacks some. The sample records 450,000 to 500,000 clones, 80% to 90% being singletons. The specimen was peripheral blood. The receptors here all came from a human donor in a cohort sampled during active COVID-19.

V gene TRBV19 combines with J gene TRBJ1-2, with D possibly being TRBD1 (5 bases). The germline CDR1 and CDR2 sequences are LNHDA and SQIVND (reference sequence). The CDR3 sequence is 17 residues long. Trimming removed 4 bases from V and 4 bases from J, with 22 bases in between. The CDR3 region is CASSKYDSTENIYGYTF. CDR3 DNA sequence: TGTGCCAGTAGTAAATACGACAGCACAGAGAATATCTATGGCTACACCTTC.

The chain combines TRBV11-1 with TRBJ1-1, with D perhaps matching TRBD1 (6 bases). Germline loops: CDR1 SGHAT, CDR2 FQDESV (reference sequence). V shed 1 base and J shed 0 bases, with 12 bases lying between them. The CDR3 sequence is 16 residues long. In nucleotides, the CDR3 is TGTGCCAGCAGCTTAGTCCGGACAGTCTTGAACACTGAAGCTTTCTTT. This translates into CASSLVRTVLNTEAFF.

The chain is built from TRBV24-1 and TRBJ2-1; 11 bases are shared with TRBD2. The CDR3 is 16 residues long. The germline V gene has CDR1 KGHDR and CDR2 SFDVKD. V lost 2 bases, J lost 6 bases, and 5 bases stayed unmatched. The CDR3 sequence: CATSDSGLAVLNEQFF. The CDR3 DNA follows: TGTGCCACCAGTGATTCGGGACTAGCGGTACTCAATGAGCAGTTCTTC.

The gene calls are TRBV4-2 and TRBJ1-4; D is unresolved. The length of the CDR3 is 14 residues. Trimming shortened V by 4 bases and J by 4 bases, and 10 bases separated the two germline ends. In germline, CDR1 is LGHNA, CDR2 YNFKEQ. The CDR3 loop reads CASSRQADNEKLFF. CDR3 DNA sequence: TGTGCCAGCAGCCGCCAGGCCGATAATGAAAAACTGTTTTTT.

The rearrangement uses TRBV28 and TRBJ1-3, with a tentative D call TRBD1 (5 bases). The germline gives CDR1 MDHEN, CDR2 SYDVKM. Trimming took off 8 bases at V and 4 bases at J, with 15 bases between the two ends. The CDR3 runs to 14 residues. CDR3 sequence reads: CASREAGRGNTIYF. CDR3 sequence (DNA): TGTGCCAGCCGGGAGGCAGGGAGAGGAAACACCATATATTTT.

V is TRBV12-3 or TRBV12-4 and J is TRBJ2-5; no reliable D call. The V end lost 7 bases, the J end lost 0 bases, and 9 bases lay between the germline ends. The CDR3 extends over 13 amino acids. CDR3: CASKNGYQETQYF. CDR3 coding DNA: TGTGCCAGCAAAAACGGGTACCAAGAGACCCAGTACTTC.

The rearrangement uses TRBV29-1 and TRBJ2-2, with D tentatively TRBD2 (6 bases). This CDR3 is built from 12 residues. Germline V CDR1 and CDR2: SQVTM, ANQGSEA. V gave up 4 bases and J gave up 5 bases, with 8 bases separating them. The CDR3: CSVVRGTGELFF. As DNA, the CDR3 is TGCAGCGTTGTACGGGGGACCGGGGAGCTGTTTTTT.

The rearrangement uses TRBV7-6 and TRBJ2-2, with 9 bases identical to TRBD2. Germline values: CDR1 SGHVS, CDR2 FNYEAQ. The CDR3 consists of 19 residues. Losses at the gene ends were 5 bases for V and 4 bases for J; bases not matched to a gene: 17. The CDR3 bases are TGTGCCAGCAGCCCCCTTCTTGGCGGGAGGGCCAGTTTCACCGGGGAGCTGTTTTTT. As protein: CASSPLLGGRASFTGELFF.